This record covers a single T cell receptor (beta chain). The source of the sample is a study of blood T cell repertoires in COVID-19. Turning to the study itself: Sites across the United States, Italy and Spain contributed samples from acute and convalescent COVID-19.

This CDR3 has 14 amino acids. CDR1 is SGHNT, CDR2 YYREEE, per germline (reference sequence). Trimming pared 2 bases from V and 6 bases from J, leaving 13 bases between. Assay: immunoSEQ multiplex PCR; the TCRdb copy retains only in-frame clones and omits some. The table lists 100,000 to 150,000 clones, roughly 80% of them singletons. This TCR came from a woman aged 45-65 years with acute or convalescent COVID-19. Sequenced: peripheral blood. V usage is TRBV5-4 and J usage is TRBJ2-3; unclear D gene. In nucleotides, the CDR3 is TGTGCCAGCAGCTTAAAAGTTGGGCCCGATACGCAGTATTTT. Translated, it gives CASSLKVGPDTQYF.